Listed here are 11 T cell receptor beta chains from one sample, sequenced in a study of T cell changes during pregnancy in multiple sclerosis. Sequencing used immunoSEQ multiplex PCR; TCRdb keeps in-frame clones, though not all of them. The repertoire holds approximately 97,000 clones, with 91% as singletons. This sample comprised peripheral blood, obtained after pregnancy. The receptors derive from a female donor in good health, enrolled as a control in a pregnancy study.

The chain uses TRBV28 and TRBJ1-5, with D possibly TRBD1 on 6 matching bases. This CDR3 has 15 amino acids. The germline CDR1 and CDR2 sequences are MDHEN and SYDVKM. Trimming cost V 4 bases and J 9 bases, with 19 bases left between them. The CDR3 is CASSSRTDHLVPQHF. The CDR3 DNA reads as TGTGCCAGCAGTTCCCGGACAGATCACTTAGTGCCCCAGCATTTT.

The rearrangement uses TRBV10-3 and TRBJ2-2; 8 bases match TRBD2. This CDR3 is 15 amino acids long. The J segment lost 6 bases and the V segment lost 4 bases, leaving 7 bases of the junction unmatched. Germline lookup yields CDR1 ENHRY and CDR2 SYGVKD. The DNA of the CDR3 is TGTGCCATCAGTGCCACGGGGGGGGAAGCCGGGGAGCTGTTTTTT. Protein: CAISATGGEAGELFF.

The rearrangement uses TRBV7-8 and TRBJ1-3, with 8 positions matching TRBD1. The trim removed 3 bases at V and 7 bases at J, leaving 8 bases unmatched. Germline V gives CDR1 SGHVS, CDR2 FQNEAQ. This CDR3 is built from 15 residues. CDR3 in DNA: TGTGCCAGCAGCTTCCTGACAGGGGAAGGGAACACCATATATTTT. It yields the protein CASSFLTGEGNTIYF.

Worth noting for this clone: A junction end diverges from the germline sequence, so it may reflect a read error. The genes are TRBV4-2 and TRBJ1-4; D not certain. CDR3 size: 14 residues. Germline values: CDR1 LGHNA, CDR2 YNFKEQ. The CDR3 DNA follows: TGTGCCAGCAGACAAGGAAGCGGTAATGAAAAACTGTTTTTT. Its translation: CASRQGSGNEKLFF.

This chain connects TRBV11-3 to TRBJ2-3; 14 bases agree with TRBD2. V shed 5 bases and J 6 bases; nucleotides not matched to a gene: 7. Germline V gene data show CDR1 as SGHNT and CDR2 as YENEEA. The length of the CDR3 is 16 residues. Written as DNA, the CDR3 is TGTGCCAGCAGCCCGGGACTAGCGGGGGCCATGGATACGCAGTATTTT. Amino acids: CASSPGLAGAMDTQYF.

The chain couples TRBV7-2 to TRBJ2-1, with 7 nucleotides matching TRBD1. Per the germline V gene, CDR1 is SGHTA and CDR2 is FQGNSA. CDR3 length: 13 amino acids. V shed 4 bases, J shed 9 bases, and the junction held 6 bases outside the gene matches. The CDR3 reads CASSSQGVSEQFF. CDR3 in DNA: TGTGCCAGCAGCTCCCAGGGGGTGAGTGAGCAGTTCTTC.

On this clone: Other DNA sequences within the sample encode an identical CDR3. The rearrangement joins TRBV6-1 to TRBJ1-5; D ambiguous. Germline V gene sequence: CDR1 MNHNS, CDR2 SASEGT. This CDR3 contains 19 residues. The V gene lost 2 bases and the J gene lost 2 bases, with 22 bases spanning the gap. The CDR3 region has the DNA TGTGCCAGCAGTGAATTAGGACCCCTGTTGGGGAGTCGCAATCAGCCCCAGCATTTT. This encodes CASSELGPLLGSRNQPQHF.

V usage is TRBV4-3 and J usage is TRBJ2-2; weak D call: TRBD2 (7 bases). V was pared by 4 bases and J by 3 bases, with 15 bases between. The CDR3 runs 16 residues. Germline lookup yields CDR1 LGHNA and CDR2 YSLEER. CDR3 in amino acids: CASSPRRGGHTGELFF. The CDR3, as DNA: TGCGCCAGCAGCCCCCGAAGGGGGGGGCACACCGGGGAGCTGTTTTTT.

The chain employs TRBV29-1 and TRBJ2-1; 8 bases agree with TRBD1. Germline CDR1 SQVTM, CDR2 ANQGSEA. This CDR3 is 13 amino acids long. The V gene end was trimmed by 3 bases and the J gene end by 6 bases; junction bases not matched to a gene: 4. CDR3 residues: CSVEGTGSNEQFF. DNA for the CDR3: TGCAGCGTTGAGGGGACAGGTTCCAATGAGCAGTTCTTC.

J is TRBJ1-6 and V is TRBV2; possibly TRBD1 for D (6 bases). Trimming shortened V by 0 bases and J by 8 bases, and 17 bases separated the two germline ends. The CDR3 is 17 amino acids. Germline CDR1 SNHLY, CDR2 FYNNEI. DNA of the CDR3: TGTGCCAGCAGTGAAGCGCTTTGGGGGCTAACAGATTCACCCCTCCACTTT. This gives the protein CASSEALWGLTDSPLHF.

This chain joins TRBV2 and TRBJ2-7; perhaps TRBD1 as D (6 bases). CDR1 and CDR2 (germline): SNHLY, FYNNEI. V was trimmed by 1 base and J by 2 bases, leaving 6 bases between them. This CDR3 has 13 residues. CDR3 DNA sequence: TGTGCCAGCAGTGAAGACAGGGCCTACGAGCAGTACTTC. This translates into CASSEDRAYEQYF.